This TCR beta chain was found in a study of blood T cell repertoires in COVID-19. Overall study context: The United States, Italy and Spain provided the acute and convalescent COVID-19 samples.

In the original processing: Amplifying reference gene primers gave estimates of nucleated cell counts. Profiled with immunoSEQ multiplex PCR; TCRdb holds only in-frame clones, not every one. V, J and clone size are those of that table, while D and trimming were read from the DNA. Among 84,000 or so clones, roughly four fifths were seen once, and the ten largest hold roughly 1.2%. This CDR3 contains 14 residues. The specimen sequenced was peripheral blood. The receptor's source is a woman aged 80 or over with acute or convalescent COVID-19. The chain joins TRBV21-1 to TRBJ2-2; whether TRBD2, the table's D call, matches the DNA was not checked. TRBV21-1 is described as a pseudogene. CDR3 bases: TGTGCCAGGGGTAGAGGGAGCCAGACCGGGGAGCTGTTTTTT. Translating gives CARGRGSQTGELFF.